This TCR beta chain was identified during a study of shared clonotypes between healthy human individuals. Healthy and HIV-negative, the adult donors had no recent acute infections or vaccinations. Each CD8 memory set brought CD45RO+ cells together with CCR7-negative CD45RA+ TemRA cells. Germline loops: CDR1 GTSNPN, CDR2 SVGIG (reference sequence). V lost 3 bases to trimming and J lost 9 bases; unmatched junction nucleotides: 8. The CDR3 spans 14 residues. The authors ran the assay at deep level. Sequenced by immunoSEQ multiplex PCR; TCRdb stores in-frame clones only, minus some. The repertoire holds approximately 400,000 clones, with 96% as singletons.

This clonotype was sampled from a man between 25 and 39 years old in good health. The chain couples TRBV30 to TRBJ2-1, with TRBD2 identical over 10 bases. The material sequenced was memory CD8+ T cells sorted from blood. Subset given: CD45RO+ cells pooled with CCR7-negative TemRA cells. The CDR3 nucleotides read TGTGCCTGGAGAACGTTAGCGGGAGGAGCTGAGCAGTTCTTC. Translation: CAWRTLAGGAEQFF.